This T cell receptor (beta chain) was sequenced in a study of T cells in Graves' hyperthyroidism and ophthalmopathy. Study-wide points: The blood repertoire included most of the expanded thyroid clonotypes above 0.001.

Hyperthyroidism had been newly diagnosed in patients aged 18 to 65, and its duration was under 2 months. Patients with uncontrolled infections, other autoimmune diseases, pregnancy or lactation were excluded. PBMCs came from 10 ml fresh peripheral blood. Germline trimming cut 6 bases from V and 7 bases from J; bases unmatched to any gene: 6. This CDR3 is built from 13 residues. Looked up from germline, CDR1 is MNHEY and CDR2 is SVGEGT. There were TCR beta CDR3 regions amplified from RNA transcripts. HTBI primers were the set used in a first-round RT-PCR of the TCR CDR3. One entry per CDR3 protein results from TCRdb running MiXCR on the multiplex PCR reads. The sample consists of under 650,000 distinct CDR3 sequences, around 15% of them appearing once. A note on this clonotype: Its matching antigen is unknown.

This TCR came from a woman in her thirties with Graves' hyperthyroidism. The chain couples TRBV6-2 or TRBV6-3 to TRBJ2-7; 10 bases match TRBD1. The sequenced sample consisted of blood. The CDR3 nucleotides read TGTGCCAGCAGGCCCCGGGACAGGGGAGAGCAGTACTTC. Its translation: CASRPRDRGEQYF.